This T cell receptor (beta chain) was sequenced for a study of control samples from healthy donors and cancer patients (TCRdb year 2020). A note on this clone: Its binding antigen is unknown. No much larger clone exists at a distance of one base, and base qualities are not known.

To prepare the library, the immunoSEQ multiplex PCR assay was applied. TCRdb mirrors the immuneACCESS table, restricted to in-frame sequences. Some clones are absent from its copies; in checked studies, under half trace to an unresolved V gene, and the reason for the others is unknown. The sample includes roughly 370,000 clones, with roughly 90% observed a single time. Of the sample, around 6.5% is held by the ten largest clones. The TCR originated in a man aged 35-49 years with head and neck cancer. The sequenced material came from PBMCs.

The CDR3 region reads CASSLIQGGTFF. The nucleotide sequence is TGTGCCAGCAGTTTAATCCAGGGGGGTACTTTCTTT. The chain is assembled from TRBV12-3 or TRBV12-4 and TRBJ1-1; TRBD1 matches 7 bases in the middle. V has 2 bases trimmed and J has 12 bases trimmed; junction bases matching no gene number 6. Spanning cysteine to phenylalanine, the CDR3 consists of 12 amino acids. The entry retains the CDR3 DNA only, 36 bases that are in frame from base 1.